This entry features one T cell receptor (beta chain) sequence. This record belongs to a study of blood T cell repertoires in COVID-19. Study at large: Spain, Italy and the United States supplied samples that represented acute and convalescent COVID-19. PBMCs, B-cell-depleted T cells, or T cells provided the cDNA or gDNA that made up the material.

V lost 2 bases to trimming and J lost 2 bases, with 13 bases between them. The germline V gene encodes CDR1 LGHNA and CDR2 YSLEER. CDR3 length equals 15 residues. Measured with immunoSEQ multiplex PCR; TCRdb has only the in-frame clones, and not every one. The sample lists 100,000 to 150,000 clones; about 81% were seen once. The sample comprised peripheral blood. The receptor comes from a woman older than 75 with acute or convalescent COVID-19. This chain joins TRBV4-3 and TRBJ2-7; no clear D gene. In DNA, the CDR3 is TGCGCCAGCAGCCAACTATCAGGCCCTCCCTACGAGCAGTACTTC. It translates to CASSQLSGPPYEQYF.